The next 23 T cell receptor beta chains were all read from a single sample in a study of blood T cell repertoires in COVID-19. Sequencing used immunoSEQ multiplex PCR; TCRdb keeps in-frame clones, though not all of them. The profile shows fewer than 250,000 clones, 80% to 90% of them singletons. Input material: peripheral blood. These receptors came from a man aged 50 or older with COVID-19, enrolled during active disease.

The chain is built from TRBV6-2 or TRBV6-3 and TRBJ1-2, with 7 bases that match TRBD1. The CDR3 runs 15 residues. Germline lookup yields CDR1 MNHEY and CDR2 SVGEGT. After removal of 5 bases from V and 2 bases from J, the junction contained 8 bases not matched to a gene. DNA for the CDR3: TGTGCCAGCAGTACCTACAGGGGAGGCAACTATGGCTACACCTTC. This sequence encodes CASSTYRGGNYGYTF.

Only a few counts were recorded for this clone. This chain links TRBV19 with TRBJ2-1; 11 bases align to TRBD2. J gave up 6 bases and V 6 bases, and 7 bases lay outside the gene matches. Germline assignment: CDR1 LNHDA and CDR2 SQIVND (reference sequence). The length of the CDR3 is 15 residues. The CDR3: CASSSTSGILNEQFF. CDR3 nucleotides: TGTGCCAGTAGCTCGACTAGCGGGATTCTCAATGAGCAGTTCTTC.

This chain uses TRBV19 with TRBJ1-5, with 9 bases matching TRBD1. Per germline, CDR1 LNHDA and CDR2 SQIVND (reference sequence). V shed 5 bases and J 2 bases; nucleotides not matched to a gene: 4. The CDR3 is made up of 15 amino acids. CDR3 nucleotide sequence: TGTGCCAGTAGTGGGGGACAGGGCGGCAATCAGCCCCAGCATTTT. Its translation is CASSGGQGGNQPQHF. The full variable domain, completed using reference TRBV19 and TRBJ1-5, is DGGITQSPKYLFRKEGQNVTLSCEQNLNHDAMYWYRQDPGQGLRLIYYSQIVNDFQKGDIAEGYSVSREKKESFPLTVTSAQKNPTAFYLCASSGGQGGNQPQHFGDGTRLSIL.

The rearrangement uses TRBV5-1 and TRBJ2-6, with 11 bases identical to TRBD1. With 3 bases clipped from V and 4 bases from J, the junction kept 6 bases outside the gene matches. The CDR3 loop spans 17 amino acids. CDR1 is SGHRS, CDR2 YFSETQ, per germline. The CDR3 reads CASSSGQGASGANVLTF. The CDR3 DNA follows: TGCGCCAGCAGCTCAGGACAGGGGGCTTCAGGGGCCAACGTCCTGACTTTC.

V gene TRBV12-5 combines with J gene TRBJ1-5; 10 bases align to TRBD1. This CDR3 spans 15 amino acids. CDR1 is LGHNT and CDR2 is FRNRAP in the germline V gene. V shed 1 base, J shed 5 bases, and the junction held 2 bases outside the gene matches. The CDR3 nucleotides read TGTGCTAGTGGTTTGGGACAGGGGGCTTATCAGCCCCAGCATTTT. This sequence encodes CASGLGQGAYQPQHF.

The chain combines TRBV4-1 with TRBJ2-5, with D possibly matching TRBD1 (6 bases). Looked up from germline, CDR1 is MGHRA and CDR2 is YSYEKL. V was pared by 0 bases and J by 3 bases, with 8 bases between. The length of the CDR3 is 14 residues. In nucleotides, the CDR3 is TGCGCCAGCAGCCAAGAGGGGGCAGAAGAGACCCAGTACTTC. Encoded protein: CASSQEGAEETQYF.

This chain links TRBV19 with TRBJ2-7; 15 bases fit TRBD2. The CDR3 is 16 residues long. V gave up 6 bases and J gave up 5 bases; unmatched junction bases: 8. CDR1 and CDR2 from the germline V gene are LNHDA and SQIVND (reference sequence). CDR3 protein: CASSRTSGGVVDEQYF. The CDR3 DNA is TGTGCCAGTAGCCGGACTAGCGGGGGGGTCGTCGACGAGCAGTACTTC.

This clone was counted between two and nine times. The chain links TRBV5-4 to TRBJ2-7, with 8 bases matching TRBD2. CDR1 SGHNT and CDR2 YYREEE come from the germline V gene (reference sequence). The CDR3 loop spans 17 amino acids. The junction had 9 bases not matched to a gene; V was cut back by 0 bases and J by 1 base. CDR3 sequence reads: CASSLGYSGKFSYEQYF. The CDR3 DNA reads as TGTGCCAGCAGCTTGGGTTATAGCGGGAAATTTTCCTACGAGCAGTACTTC.

Only one count was recorded for this clone. The chain uses TRBV6-2 or TRBV6-3 and TRBJ1-2; TRBD1 matches at 9 bases. The CDR3 totals 15 residues. Germline CDR1 reads MNHEY; CDR2 reads SVGEGT. J gave up 7 bases and V 3 bases, and 9 bases lay outside the gene matches. The CDR3 loop reads CASSYKGTGLRGYTF. In DNA, the CDR3 is TGTGCCAGCAGTTATAAGGGGACAGGGCTGCGTGGCTACACCTTC.

The rearrangement links TRBV18 to TRBJ2-3; 11 nucleotides align to TRBD2. J lost 4 bases, V lost 1 base, and 4 bases had no gene match. In germline, CDR1 is KGHSH, CDR2 LQKENI. CDR3 length: 16 amino acids. The CDR3 region is CASSPLPGLAADTQYF. The DNA of the CDR3 is TGTGCCAGCTCACCACTGCCGGGACTAGCGGCAGATACGCAGTATTTT.

The chain recombines TRBV6-1 with TRBJ1-5; a possible D gene is TRBD1 (6 bases). This CDR3 spans 21 amino acids. V was trimmed by 2 bases and J by 1 base, leaving 27 bases between them. Germline CDR1 MNHNS, CDR2 SASEGT. Here the CDR3 DNA reads TGTGCCAGCAGTGAAAAGGGCGAACCGTCATGGGGGCAGGGGAGCAATCAGCCCCAGCATTTT. Amino acids: CASSEKGEPSWGQGSNQPQHF.

The gene calls are TRBV24-1 and TRBJ2-1; tentatively, D is TRBD2 (6 bases). Germline V gene data show CDR1 as KGHDR and CDR2 as SFDVKD. CDR3 length: 18 residues. V shed 5 bases and J shed 2 bases, with 21 bases lying between them. As DNA, the CDR3 is TGTGCCACCAGTGCCCTCCTTTTGAGACTAGAAGCCTACAATGAGCAGTTCTTC. Translated: CATSALLLRLEAYNEQFF.

V gene TRBV9 combines with J gene TRBJ2-5; 12 bases align to TRBD1. J lost 4 bases, V lost 3 bases, and 7 bases had no gene match. This CDR3 contains 16 residues. Germline-derived CDR1 and CDR2 are SGDLS and YYNGEE. Here the CDR3 DNA reads TGTGCCAGCAGCGAGGGACAGGGGGCGAATCGAGAGACCCAGTACTTC. Translated, it gives CASSEGQGANRETQYF.

Worth noting for this clone: Other DNA variants within this sample encode the same CDR3. The chain links TRBV2 to TRBJ1-2; TRBD1 might be the D (5 bases). Germline V gene lookup returns CDR1 SNHLY and CDR2 FYNNEI. V gave up 4 bases and J gave up 2 bases, with 8 bases separating them. The CDR3 has 13 residues. The CDR3 nucleotides read TGTGCCAGCAGTGGGGGCCTCAACTATGGCTACACCTTC. This codes for CASSGGLNYGYTF.

This clone has a handful of counts. V gene TRBV3-1 (or the pseudogene TRBV3-2) combines with J gene TRBJ1-3, with unresolved D. Germline V lookup: CDR1 LGHDT, CDR2 YNNKEL (reference sequence). The CDR3 runs 18 residues. V gave up 4 bases and J gave up 0 bases, with 19 bases separating them. The CDR3 loop reads CASSRRAGGLRSGNTIYF. CDR3 DNA sequence: TGTGCCAGCAGCCGTCGAGCGGGAGGTCTTCGCTCTGGAAACACCATATATTTT.

In DNA, the CDR3 is TGTGCCAGCAGCTCCGATAGCGGGAGAAGCGACGAGCAGTACTTC. Protein sequence: CASSSDSGRSDEQYF. This chain links TRBV7-6 with TRBJ2-7; 9 bases line up with TRBD2. The germline V gene encodes CDR1 SGHVS and CDR2 FNYEAQ. Germline trimming cut 4 bases from V and 5 bases from J; bases unmatched to any gene: 9. The length of the CDR3 is 15 residues.

The chain's CDR3 is CASSLDGASSYNEQFF. CDR3 nucleotides: TGTGCCAGCAGCTTAGATGGGGCGAGCTCCTACAATGAGCAGTTCTTC. J is TRBJ2-1 and V is TRBV11-2; the D gene is possibly TRBD1 (5 bases). Per germline, CDR1 SGHAT and CDR2 FQNNGV. This CDR3 spans 16 amino acids. Trimming removed 0 bases from V and 0 bases from J, with 9 bases in between. The complete variable domain, with remaining parts taken from reference TRBV11-2 and TRBJ2-1, reads EAGVAQSPRYKIIEKRQSVAFWCNPISGHATLYWYQQILGQGPKLLIQFQNNGVVDDSQLPKDRFSAERLKGVDSTLKIQPAKLEDSAVYLCASSLDGASSYNEQFFGPGTRLTVL.

This clone has just a few counts. V usage is TRBV9 and J usage is TRBJ2-3; 8 positions agree with TRBD1. Per germline, CDR1 SGDLS and CDR2 YYNGEE. This CDR3 comprises 15 residues. J lost 4 bases, V lost 3 bases, and 7 bases had no gene match. This chain's CDR3 is CASSAGQGMADTQYF. The CDR3 DNA is TGTGCCAGCAGCGCAGGACAGGGAATGGCAGATACGCAGTATTTT.

The chain has TRBV5-1 and TRBJ2-7; D is unclear. Trimming cost V 4 bases and J 0 bases, with 11 bases left between them. The CDR3 sequence is 14 residues long. The germline V gene encodes CDR1 SGHRS and CDR2 YFSETQ. As DNA, the CDR3 is TGCGCCAGCAGCCAGACAAGTACCTCCTACGAGCAGTACTTC. Amino acids: CASSQTSTSYEQYF.

The chain is built from TRBV19 and TRBJ2-5; TRBD2 might be the D (6 bases). V was pared by 6 bases and J by 4 bases, with 24 bases between. This CDR3 has 17 amino acids. Germline V gene sequence: CDR1 LNHDA, CDR2 SQIVND (reference sequence). CDR3 loop: CASSAPLGWAEGETQYF. The CDR3 DNA reads as TGTGCCAGTAGCGCCCCGTTAGGTTGGGCGGAGGGAGAGACCCAGTACTTC.

This sequence joins TRBV9 and TRBJ2-2; 8 bases line up with TRBD2. The CDR3 totals 16 residues. The J segment lost 2 bases and the V segment lost 0 bases, leaving 3 bases of the junction unmatched. In germline, CDR1 is SGDLS, CDR2 YYNGEE. The CDR3 sequence: CASSVAGGANTGELFF. The CDR3 bases are TGTGCCAGCAGCGTAGCCGGGGGGGCCAACACCGGGGAGCTGTTTTTT.

V usage is TRBV6-2 or TRBV6-3 and J usage is TRBJ1-2, with 8 bases that match TRBD1. The V gene's germline CDR1 is MNHEY and CDR2 SVGEGT. V was clipped by 0 bases and J by 6 bases; unmatched bases: 6. This CDR3 has 15 amino acids. CDR3: CASSYSGQAGDGYTF. In DNA form, the CDR3 reads TGTGCCAGCAGTTACTCGGGACAGGCCGGGGATGGCTACACCTTC.

This clone has a single count. An end of the junction differs from the germline gene, which may be a read error. J is TRBJ2-7 and V is TRBV7-8; 11 nucleotides agree with TRBD2. Germline CDR1 is SGHVS and CDR2 is FQNEAQ. The CDR3 has 15 residues. CDR3 DNA: TGTGCCAGCAGCCTAGCGGGAGGCGCCTTCTACGAGCAGTACTTC. Encoded protein: CASSLAGGAFYEQYF.